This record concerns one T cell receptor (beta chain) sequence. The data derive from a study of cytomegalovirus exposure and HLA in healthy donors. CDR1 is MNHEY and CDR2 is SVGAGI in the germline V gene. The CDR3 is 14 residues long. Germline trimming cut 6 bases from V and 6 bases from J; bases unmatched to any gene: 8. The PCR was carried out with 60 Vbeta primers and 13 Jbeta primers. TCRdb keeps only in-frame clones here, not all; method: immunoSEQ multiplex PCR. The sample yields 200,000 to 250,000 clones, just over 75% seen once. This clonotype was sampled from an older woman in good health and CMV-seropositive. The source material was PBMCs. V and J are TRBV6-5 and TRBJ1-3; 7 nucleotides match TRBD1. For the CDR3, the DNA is TGTGCCAGCAGGAAAAGACAGGGTTTAAACACCATATATTTT. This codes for CASRKRQGLNTIYF.